This T cell receptor beta chain was captured by sequencing in a study of cytomegalovirus exposure and HLA in healthy donors. A remark on this clone: What it recognizes is unknown.

The PCR contained 60 Vbeta and 13 Jbeta primers. Some clones are missing from TCRdb's copy, which holds only in-frame ones; the method was immunoSEQ multiplex PCR. The sample gives fewer than 95,000 clones, around three quarters of which show up once; about 3.1% is in the top ten. After removal of 4 bases from V and 9 bases from J, the junction contained 8 bases not matched to a gene. Per the germline V gene, CDR1 is SGHDT and CDR2 is YYEEEE. The CDR3 is 14 amino acids. Study outcomes and limitations: Productive status was seen about 90% or about 30% of the time for most TCR beta V segments in an earlier analysis.

The receptor was isolated from a man aged 35 to 55 in good health and CMV-seronegative. The rearrangement uses TRBV5-6 and TRBJ1-5; 9 bases align to TRBD1. The sample consisted of PBMCs. The CDR3 reads CASSDRDRALPQHF. As DNA, the CDR3 is TGTGCCAGCAGCGACCGGGACAGGGCTCTGCCCCAGCATTTT.